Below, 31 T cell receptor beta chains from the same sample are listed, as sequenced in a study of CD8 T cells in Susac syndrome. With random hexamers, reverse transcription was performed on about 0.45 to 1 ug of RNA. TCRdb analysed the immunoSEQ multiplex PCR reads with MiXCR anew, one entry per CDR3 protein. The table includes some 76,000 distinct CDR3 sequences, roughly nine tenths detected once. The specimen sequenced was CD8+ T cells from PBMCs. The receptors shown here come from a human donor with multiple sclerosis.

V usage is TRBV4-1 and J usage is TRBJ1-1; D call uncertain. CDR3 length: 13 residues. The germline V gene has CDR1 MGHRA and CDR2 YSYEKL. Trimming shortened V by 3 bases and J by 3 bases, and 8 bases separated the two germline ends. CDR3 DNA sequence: TGCGCCAGCAGCCAGAGGGTTTACACTGAAGCTTTCTTT. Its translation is CASSQRVYTEAFF.

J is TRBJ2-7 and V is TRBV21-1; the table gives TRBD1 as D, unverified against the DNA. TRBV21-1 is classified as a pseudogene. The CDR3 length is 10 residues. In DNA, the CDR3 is TGTGCCAGCAGCATCGCCCAGCAGTACTTC. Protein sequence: CASSIAQQYF.

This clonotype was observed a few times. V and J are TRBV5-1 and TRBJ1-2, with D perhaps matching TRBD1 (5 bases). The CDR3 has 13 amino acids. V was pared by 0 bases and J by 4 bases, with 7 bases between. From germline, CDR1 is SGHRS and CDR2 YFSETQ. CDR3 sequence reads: CASSLGDPYGYTF. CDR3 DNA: TGCGCCAGCAGCTTGGGGGACCCCTATGGCTACACCTTC.

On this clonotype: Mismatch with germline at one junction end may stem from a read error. The CDR3 sequence: CASSLASGRTYDEQFF. The CDR3 region has the DNA TGTGCCAGCAGCTTAGCCTCGGGTAGAACCTACGATGAGCAGTTCTTC. The genes are TRBV7-9 and TRBJ2-1; D is unresolved. Germline V gives CDR1 SEHNR, CDR2 FQNEAQ (reference sequence). The CDR3 is 16 amino acids.

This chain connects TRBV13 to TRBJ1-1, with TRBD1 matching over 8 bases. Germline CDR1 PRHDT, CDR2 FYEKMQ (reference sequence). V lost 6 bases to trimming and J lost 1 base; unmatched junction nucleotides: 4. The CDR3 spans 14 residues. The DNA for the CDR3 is TGTGCCAGCAGGTCAGGGGGCGGGAACACTGAAGCTTTCTTT. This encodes CASRSGGGNTEAFF.

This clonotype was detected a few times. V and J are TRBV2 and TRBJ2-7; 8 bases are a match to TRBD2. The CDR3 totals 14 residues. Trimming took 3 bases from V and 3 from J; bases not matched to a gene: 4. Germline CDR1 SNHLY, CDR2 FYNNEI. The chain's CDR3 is CASSERGAVYEQYF. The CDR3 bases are TGTGCCAGCAGTGAGCGGGGGGCCGTCTACGAGCAGTACTTC.

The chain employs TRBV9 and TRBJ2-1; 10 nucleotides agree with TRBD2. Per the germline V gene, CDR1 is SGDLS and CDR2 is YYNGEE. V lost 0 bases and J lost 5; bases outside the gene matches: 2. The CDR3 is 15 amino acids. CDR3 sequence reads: CASSVGSGGNNEQFF. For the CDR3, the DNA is TGTGCCAGCAGCGTAGGTAGCGGGGGGAACAATGAGCAGTTCTTC.

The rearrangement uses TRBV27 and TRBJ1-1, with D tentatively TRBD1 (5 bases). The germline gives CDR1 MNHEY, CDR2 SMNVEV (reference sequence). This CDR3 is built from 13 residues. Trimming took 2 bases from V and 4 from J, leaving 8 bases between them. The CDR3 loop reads CASSLDGGTEAFF. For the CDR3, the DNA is TGTGCCAGCAGTTTAGACGGGGGCACTGAAGCTTTCTTT.

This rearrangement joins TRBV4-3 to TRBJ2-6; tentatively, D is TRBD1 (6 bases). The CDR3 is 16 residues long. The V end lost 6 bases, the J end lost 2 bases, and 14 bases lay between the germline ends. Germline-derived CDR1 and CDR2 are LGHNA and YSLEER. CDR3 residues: CASSTGWRTGANVLTF. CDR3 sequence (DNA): TGCGCCAGCAGTACAGGGTGGAGGACTGGGGCCAACGTCCTGACTTTC.

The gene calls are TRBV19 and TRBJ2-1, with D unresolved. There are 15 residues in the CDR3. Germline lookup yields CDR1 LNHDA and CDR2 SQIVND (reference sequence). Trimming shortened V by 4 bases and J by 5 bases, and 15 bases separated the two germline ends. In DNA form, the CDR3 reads TGTGCCAGTAGTACCGGGTATCGGAACCACAATGAGCAGTTCTTC. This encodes CASSTGYRNHNEQFF.

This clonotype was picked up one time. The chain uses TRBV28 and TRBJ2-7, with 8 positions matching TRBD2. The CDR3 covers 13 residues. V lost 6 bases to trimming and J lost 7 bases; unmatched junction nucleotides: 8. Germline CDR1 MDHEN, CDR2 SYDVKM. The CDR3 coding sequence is TGTGCCAGCAGGGCCACGGGGGGGGTAGAGCAGTACTTC. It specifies CASRATGGVEQYF.

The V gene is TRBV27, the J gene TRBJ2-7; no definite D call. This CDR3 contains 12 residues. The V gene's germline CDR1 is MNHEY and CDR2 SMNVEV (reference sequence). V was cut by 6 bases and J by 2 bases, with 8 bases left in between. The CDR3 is CASRAATYEQYF. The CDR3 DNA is TGTGCCAGCAGGGCAGCGACCTACGAGCAGTACTTC.

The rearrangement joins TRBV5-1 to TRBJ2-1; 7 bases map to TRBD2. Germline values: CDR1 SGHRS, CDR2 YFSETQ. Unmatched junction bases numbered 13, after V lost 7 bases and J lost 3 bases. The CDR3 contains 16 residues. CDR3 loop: CASFYDGGSYYNEQFF. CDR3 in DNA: TGCGCCAGCTTTTACGACGGCGGGAGTTACTACAATGAGCAGTTCTTC.

As DNA, the CDR3 is TGTGCCTGGAGCGACGGGAACACTGAAGCTTTCTTT. Translation gives CAWSDGNTEAFF. This chain joins TRBV30 and TRBJ1-1; D not certain. Germline lookup yields CDR1 GTSNPN and CDR2 SVGIG (reference sequence). The CDR3 is made up of 12 amino acids. V lost 3 bases and J 1 base, leaving 6 bases between the germline ends.

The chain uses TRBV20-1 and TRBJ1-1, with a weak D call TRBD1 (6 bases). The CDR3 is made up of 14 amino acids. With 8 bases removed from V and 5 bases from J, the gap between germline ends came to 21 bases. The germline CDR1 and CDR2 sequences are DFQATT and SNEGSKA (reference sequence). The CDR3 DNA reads TGCAGTCCACCCCCCCGGGGGCCAAGAACTGAAGCTTTCTTT. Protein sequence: CSPPPRGPRTEAFF.

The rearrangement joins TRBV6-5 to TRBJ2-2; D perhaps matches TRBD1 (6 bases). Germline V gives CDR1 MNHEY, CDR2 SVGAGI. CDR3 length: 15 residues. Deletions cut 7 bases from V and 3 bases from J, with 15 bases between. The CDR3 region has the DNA TGTGCCAGCAAGCCCAGACAGGACTACACCGGGGAGCTGTTTTTT. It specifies CASKPRQDYTGELFF.

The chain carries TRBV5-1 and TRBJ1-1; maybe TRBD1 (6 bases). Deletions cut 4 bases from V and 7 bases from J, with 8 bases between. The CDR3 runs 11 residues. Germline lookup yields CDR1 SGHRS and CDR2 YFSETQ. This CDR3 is CASSGRGEAFF. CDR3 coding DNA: TGCGCCAGCAGCGGCAGGGGTGAAGCTTTCTTT.

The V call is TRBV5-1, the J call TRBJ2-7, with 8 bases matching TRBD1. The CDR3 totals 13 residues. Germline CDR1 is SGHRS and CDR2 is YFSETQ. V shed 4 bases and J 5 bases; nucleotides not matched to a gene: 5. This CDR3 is CASSLDRGHEQYF. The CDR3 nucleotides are TGCGCCAGCAGCCTCGACAGGGGCCACGAGCAGTACTTC.

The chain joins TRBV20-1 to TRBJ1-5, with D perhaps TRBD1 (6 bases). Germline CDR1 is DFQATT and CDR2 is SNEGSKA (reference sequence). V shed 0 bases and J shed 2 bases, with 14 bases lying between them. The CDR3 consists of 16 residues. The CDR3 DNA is TGCAGTGCTAGAGACGCAGGGGCGGCAGGCAATCAGCCCCAGCATTTT. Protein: CSARDAGAAGNQPQHF.

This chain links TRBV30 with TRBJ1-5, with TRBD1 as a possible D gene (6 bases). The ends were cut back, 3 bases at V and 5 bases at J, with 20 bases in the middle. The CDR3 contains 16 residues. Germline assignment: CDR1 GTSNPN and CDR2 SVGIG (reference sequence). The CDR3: CAWRSYPGTSDQPQHF. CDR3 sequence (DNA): TGTGCCTGGAGATCCTACCCGGGGACATCAGATCAGCCCCAGCATTTT.

CDR3 DNA: TGTGCCACTAATGGGGGGCGGAGCACCGGGGAGCTGTTTTTT. Translated, it gives CATNGGRSTGELFF. V usage is TRBV25-1 and J usage is TRBJ2-2, with D perhaps assigned TRBD1 or TRBD2 (6 bases each). Germline loops: CDR1 MGHDK, CDR2 SYGVNS. V lost 10 bases and J lost 4, with 16 bases in between. The CDR3 consists of 14 residues.

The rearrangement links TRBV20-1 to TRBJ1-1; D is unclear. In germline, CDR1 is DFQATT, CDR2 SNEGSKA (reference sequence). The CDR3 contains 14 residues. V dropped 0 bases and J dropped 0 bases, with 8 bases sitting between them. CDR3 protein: CSARDPTMNTEAFF. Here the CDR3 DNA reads TGCAGTGCTAGAGATCCCACTATGAACACTGAAGCTTTCTTT.

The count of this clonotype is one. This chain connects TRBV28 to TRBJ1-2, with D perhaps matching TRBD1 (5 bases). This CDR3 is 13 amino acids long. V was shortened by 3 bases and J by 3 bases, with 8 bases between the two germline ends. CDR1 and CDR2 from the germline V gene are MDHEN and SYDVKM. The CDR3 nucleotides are TGTGCCAGCAGTTTGAGGGGAGACTATGGCTACACCTTC. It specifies CASSLRGDYGYTF.

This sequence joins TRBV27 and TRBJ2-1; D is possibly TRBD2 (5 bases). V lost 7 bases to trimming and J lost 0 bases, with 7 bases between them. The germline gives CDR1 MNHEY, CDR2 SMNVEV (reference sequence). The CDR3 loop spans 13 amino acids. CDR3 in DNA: TGTGCCAGCATAGGGAGCTCCTACAATGAGCAGTTCTTC. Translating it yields CASIGSSYNEQFF.

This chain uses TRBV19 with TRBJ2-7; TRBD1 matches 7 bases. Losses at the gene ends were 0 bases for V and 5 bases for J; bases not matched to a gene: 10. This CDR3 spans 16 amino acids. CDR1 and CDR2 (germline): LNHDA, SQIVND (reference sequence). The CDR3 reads CASSIEPTGTVDEQYF. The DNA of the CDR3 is TGTGCCAGTAGTATAGAACCTACCGGGACAGTAGACGAGCAGTACTTC.

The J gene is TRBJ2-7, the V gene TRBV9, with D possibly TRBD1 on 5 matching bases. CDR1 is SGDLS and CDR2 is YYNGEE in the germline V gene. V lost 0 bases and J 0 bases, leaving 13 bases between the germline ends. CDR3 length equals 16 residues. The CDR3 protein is CASSVDPKTASYEQYF. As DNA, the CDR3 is TGTGCCAGCAGCGTAGACCCCAAGACAGCCTCCTACGAGCAGTACTTC.

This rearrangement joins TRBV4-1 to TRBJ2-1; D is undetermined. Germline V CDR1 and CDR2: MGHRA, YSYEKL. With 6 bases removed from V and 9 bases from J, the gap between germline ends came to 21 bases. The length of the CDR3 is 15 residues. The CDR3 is CASSNLAIPQAEQFF. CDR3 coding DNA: TGCGCCAGCAGTAATTTAGCCATCCCCCAGGCTGAGCAGTTCTTC.

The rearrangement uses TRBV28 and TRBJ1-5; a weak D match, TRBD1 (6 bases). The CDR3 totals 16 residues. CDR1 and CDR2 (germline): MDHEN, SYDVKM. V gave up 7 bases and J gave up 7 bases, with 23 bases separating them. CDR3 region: CASTTGWGAHGQPQHF. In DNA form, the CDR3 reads TGTGCCAGCACTACTGGTTGGGGGGCTCATGGGCAGCCCCAGCATTTT.

This CDR3 is CASISLKMSYGYTF. The CDR3 DNA is TGTGCCAGCATCAGCCTTAAGATGTCCTATGGCTACACCTTC. The J gene is TRBJ1-2, the V gene TRBV2, with D unclear. This CDR3 contains 14 residues. V dropped 7 bases and J dropped 4 bases, with 16 bases sitting between them. The germline V gene encodes CDR1 SNHLY and CDR2 FYNNEI. Full variable domain (rest looked up from reference TRBV2 and TRBJ1-2): EPEVTQTPSHQVTQMGQEVILRCVPISNHLYFYWYRQILGQKVEFLVSFYNNEISEKSEIFDDQFSVERPDGSNFTLKIRSTKLEDSAMYFCASISLKMSYGYTFGSGTRLTVV.

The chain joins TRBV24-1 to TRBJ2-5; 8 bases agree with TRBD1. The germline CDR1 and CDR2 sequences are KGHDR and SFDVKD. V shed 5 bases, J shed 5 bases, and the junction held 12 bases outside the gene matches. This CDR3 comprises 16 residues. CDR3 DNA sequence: TGTGCCACCAGTGTTCTACAGGGGGACATACGGGAGACCCAGTACTTC. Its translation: CATSVLQGDIRETQYF.

The CDR3 DNA reads as TGTGCCAGCAGTGATTGGCAGGTCCGGGAGACCCAGTACTTC. The encoded protein is CASSDWQVRETQYF. The chain carries TRBV6-1 and TRBJ2-5; no clear D. V lost 3 bases, J lost 5 bases, and 13 bases lay in between. This CDR3 region has 14 residues. From germline, CDR1 is MNHNS and CDR2 SASEGT.